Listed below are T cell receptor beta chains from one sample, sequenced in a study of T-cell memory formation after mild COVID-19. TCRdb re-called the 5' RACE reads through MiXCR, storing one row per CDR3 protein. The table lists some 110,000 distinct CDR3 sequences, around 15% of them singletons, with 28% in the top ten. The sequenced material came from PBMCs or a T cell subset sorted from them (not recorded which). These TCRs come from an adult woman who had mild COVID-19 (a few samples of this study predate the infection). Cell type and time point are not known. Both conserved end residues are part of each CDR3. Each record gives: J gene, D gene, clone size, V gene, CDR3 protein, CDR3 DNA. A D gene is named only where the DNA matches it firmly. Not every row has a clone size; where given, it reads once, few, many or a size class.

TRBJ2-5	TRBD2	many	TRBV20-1	CSARDDGLAGVETQYF	TGCAGTGCTAGAGACGATGGACTAGCTGGGGTGGAGACCCAGTACTTC
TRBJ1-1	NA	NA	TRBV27	CASSLVIGTTGEAFF	TGTGCCAGCAGTTTAGTTATCGGGACGACTGGGGAAGCTTTCTTT
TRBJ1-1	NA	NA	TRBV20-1	CSVPRGGAEAFF	TGCAGTGTCCCACGGGGGGGCGCTGAAGCTTTCTTT
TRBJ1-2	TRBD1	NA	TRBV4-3	CASSQDGTGIYGYTF	TGCGCCAGCAGCCAAGACGGGACAGGGATCTATGGCTACACCTTC
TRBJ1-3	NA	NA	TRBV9	CASSVTSSGNTIYF	TGTGCCAGCAGCGTAACGAGCTCTGGAAACACCATATATTTT
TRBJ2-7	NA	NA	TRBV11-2	CASSHIGTSGEQYF	TGTGCCAGCAGCCACATCGGGACTTCGGGGGAGCAGTACTTC
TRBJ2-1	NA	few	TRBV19	CACGTPYNEQFF	TGTGCCTGCGGGACACCTTACAATGAGCAGTTCTTC
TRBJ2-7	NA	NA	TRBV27	CASSLSSFHEQYF	TGTGCCAGCAGTTTATCGAGTTTCCACGAGCAGTACTTC
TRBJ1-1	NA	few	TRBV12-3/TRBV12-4	CARMNYTMNTEAFF	TGTGCCAGGATGAATTACACCATGAACACTGAAGCTTTCTTT
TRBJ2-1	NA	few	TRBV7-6	CASSLYSPAVNNEQFF	TGTGCCAGCAGCTTATATAGTCCGGCAGTCAACAATGAGCAGTTCTTC
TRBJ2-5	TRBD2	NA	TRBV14	CASSQSPFRTSIETQYF	TGTGCCAGCAGCCAATCACCCTTCCGGACTAGCATAGAGACCCAGTACTTC
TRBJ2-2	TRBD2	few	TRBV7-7	CASSLELAGAGGELFF	TGTGCTAGCAGCTTAGAACTAGCGGGAGCCGGCGGGGAGCTGTTTTTT
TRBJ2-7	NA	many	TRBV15	CATSRGRDRYEQYF	TGTGCCACCAGCAGAGGTAGAGACAGGTACGAGCAGTACTTC
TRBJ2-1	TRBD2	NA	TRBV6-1	CASKTGGPSYNEQFF	TGTGCCAGCAAAACGGGGGGGCCTTCATACAATGAGCAGTTCTTC
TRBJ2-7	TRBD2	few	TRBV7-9	CASSLITSGSDPYEQYF	TGTGCCAGCAGCTTGATAACTAGCGGGAGCGACCCCTACGAGCAGTACTTC
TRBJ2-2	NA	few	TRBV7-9	CASSPAGRFTGELFF	TGTGCCAGCAGCCCCGCGGGACGGTTCACCGGGGAGCTGTTTTTT
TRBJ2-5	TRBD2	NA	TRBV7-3	CASSFAGGPQETQYF	TGTGCCAGCAGCTTCGCGGGAGGGCCCCAGGAGACCCAGTACTTC
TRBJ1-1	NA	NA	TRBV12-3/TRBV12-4	CASSSDLGRWMNTEAFF	TGTGCCAGCAGTTCCGATTTGGGACGGTGGATGAACACTGAAGCTTTCTTT
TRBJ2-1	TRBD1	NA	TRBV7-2	CASSLAQGAGSYNEQFF	TGTGCCAGCAGCTTAGCGCAGGGGGCGGGCTCCTACAATGAGCAGTTCTTC
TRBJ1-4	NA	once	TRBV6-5	CASRQGWDEKLFF	TGTGCCAGCAGACAGGGATGGGATGAAAAACTGTTTTTT
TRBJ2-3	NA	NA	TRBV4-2	CASSPRGSPPDTQYF	TGTGCCAGCAGCCCCCGCGGCAGCCCCCCAGATACGCAGTATTTT
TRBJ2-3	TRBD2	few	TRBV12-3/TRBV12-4	CASSHRTSVPDTQYF	TGTGCCAGCAGCCATAGGACTAGCGTTCCAGATACGCAGTATTTT
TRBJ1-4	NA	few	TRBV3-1	CASSQEPRNNEKLFF	TGTGCCAGCAGCCAAGAACCCAGGAACAATGAAAAACTGTTTTTT
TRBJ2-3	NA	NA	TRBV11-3	CASSHQRGLSTDTQYF	TGTGCCAGCAGCCACCAGAGAGGGCTAAGCACAGATACGCAGTATTTT
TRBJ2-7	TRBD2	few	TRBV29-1	CSVLAGEYYEQYF	TGCAGCGTTCTAGCGGGAGAGTATTACGAGCAGTACTTC
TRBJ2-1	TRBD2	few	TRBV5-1	CASSLGPGGSYNEQFF	TGCGCCAGCAGCTTGGGTCCGGGAGGCTCCTACAATGAGCAGTTCTTC
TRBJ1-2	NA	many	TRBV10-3	CAISQSGGYGYTF	TGTGCCATCAGTCAGTCGGGGGGCTACGGCTACACCTTC
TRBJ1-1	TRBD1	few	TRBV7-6	CASSSGQGVNTEAFF	TGTGCCAGCAGCTCAGGACAGGGGGTGAACACTGAAGCTTTCTTT
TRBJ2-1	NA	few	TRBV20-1	CSATRQVPYNEQFF	TGCAGTGCTACCCGGCAGGTCCCCTACAATGAGCAGTTCTTC
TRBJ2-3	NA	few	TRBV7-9	CASSSALAPDTQYF	TGTGCCAGCAGCTCCGCGCTAGCGCCGGATACGCAGTATTTT
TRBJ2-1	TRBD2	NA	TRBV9	CASKPWSGGAYNEQFF	TGTGCCAGCAAACCCTGGAGCGGGGGGGCCTACAATGAGCAGTTCTTC
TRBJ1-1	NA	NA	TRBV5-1	CASSLGVSERNTEAFF	TGCGCCAGCAGCTTGGGGGTCAGCGAAAGGAACACTGAAGCTTTCTTT
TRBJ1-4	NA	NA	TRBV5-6	CASSWGEKLFF	TGTGCCAGCAGCTGGGGGGAAAAACTGTTTTTT
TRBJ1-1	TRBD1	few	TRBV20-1	CSVMTGARTEAFF	TGCAGTGTTATGACAGGGGCGCGGACTGAAGCTTTCTTT
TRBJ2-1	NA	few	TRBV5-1	CASNGRSYNEQFF	TGCGCCAGCAACGGGAGATCCTACAATGAGCAGTTCTTC
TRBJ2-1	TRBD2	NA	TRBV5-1	CASSFGASGGDEQFF	TGCGCCAGCAGCTTTGGGGCTAGCGGGGGCGATGAGCAGTTCTTC
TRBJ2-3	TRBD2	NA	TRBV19	CASSMTTSGMSDTQYF	TGTGCCAGTAGTATGACAACTAGCGGGATGTCGGATACGCAGTATTTT
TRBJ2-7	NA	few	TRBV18	CASSPPGPALEEQYF	TGTGCCAGCTCACCACCAGGGCCCGCTTTGGAAGAGCAGTACTTC
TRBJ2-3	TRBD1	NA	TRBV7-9	CASSLSPRPTGRDTQYF	TGTGCCAGCAGCTTATCCCCAAGACCGACAGGGCGCGATACGCAGTATTTT
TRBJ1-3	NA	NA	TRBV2	CASSEEGGISGNTIYF	TGTGCCAGCAGTGAAGAGGGAGGGATTTCTGGAAACACCATATATTTT
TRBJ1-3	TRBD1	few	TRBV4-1	CASSQDRGLGNTIYF	TGCGCCAGCAGCCAAGATAGGGGGCTTGGAAACACCATATATTTT
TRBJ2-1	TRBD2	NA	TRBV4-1	CASSQDQSGSSYNEQFF	TGCGCCAGCAGCCAAGATCAGAGCGGGAGCTCCTACAATGAGCAGTTCTTC
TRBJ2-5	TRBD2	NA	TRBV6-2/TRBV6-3	CASRGLAGVQETQYF	TGTGCCAGCAGAGGACTAGCGGGAGTCCAAGAGACCCAGTACTTC
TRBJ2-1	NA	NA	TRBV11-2	CASSLDWGPEQFF	TGTGCCAGCAGCTTAGATTGGGGGCCGGAGCAGTTCTTC
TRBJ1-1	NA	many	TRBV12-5	CASEEGTEAFF	TGTGCTAGTGAGGAGGGCACTGAAGCTTTCTTT
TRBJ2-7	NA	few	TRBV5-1	CASSLGGLYYEQYF	TGCGCCAGCAGCTTGGGAGGGCTCTATTACGAGCAGTACTTC
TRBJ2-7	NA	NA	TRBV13	CASSLAGQQYF	TGTGCCAGCAGCTTGGCAGGCCAGCAGTACTTC
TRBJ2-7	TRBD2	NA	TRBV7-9	CASSLAGLAPYEQYF	TGTGCCAGCAGCTTAGCGGGACTAGCTCCCTACGAGCAGTACTTC